These 8 T cell receptor beta chains came from one sample sequenced in a study of T cell changes during pregnancy in multiple sclerosis. Clones were sequenced by immunoSEQ multiplex PCR, and TCRdb holds only the in-frame ones, with some missing. The sample lists 76,000 or so clones; just under 95% were seen once. Material: peripheral blood, obtained in the second trimester of pregnancy. The receptors originated from a female donor in good health, enrolled as a control in a pregnancy study.

The V gene is TRBV6-4, the J gene TRBJ1-2, with D maybe TRBD1 (5 bases). The CDR3 totals 14 residues. Germline V CDR1 and CDR2: MRHNA, SNTAGT. V was trimmed by 0 bases and J by 6 bases, leaving 11 bases between them. In DNA form, the CDR3 reads TGTGCCAGCAGTGACTCCCGACGGGGGGATGGCTACACCTTC. It specifies CASSDSRRGDGYTF.

This clone was seen only once. The J gene is TRBJ2-3, the V gene TRBV4-3, with 15 bases that match TRBD2. V shed 0 bases, J shed 0 bases, and the junction held 1 base outside the gene matches. This CDR3 is 18 amino acids long. The germline CDR1 and CDR2 sequences are LGHNA and YSLEER. CDR3 sequence: CASSQDGTSGGSTDTQYF. CDR3 in DNA: TGCGCCAGCAGCCAAGATGGGACTAGCGGGGGGAGCACAGATACGCAGTATTTT.

The chain is built from TRBV9 and TRBJ2-5; 11 nucleotides agree with TRBD1. The V and J ends lost 0 bases and 5 bases, in that order; junction bases with no gene match: 9. Germline CDR1 SGDLS, CDR2 YYNGEE. The CDR3 consists of 17 residues. In DNA form, the CDR3 reads TGTGCCAGCAGCGTAGCGAGTTACGGGACAGGGGGGGAGACCCAGTACTTC. The encoded protein is CASSVASYGTGGETQYF.

The V gene is TRBV4-3, the J gene TRBJ1-2; tentative D call: TRBD1 (6 bases). CDR3 size: 14 residues. The V gene's germline CDR1 is LGHNA and CDR2 YSLEER. V lost 2 bases and J lost 6, with 13 bases in between. The CDR3 protein is CASSQKGGFHGYTF. The CDR3 DNA reads TGCGCCAGCAGCCAAAAGGGGGGGTTTCATGGCTACACCTTC.

This sequence joins TRBV10-3 and TRBJ1-2; the D is unclear. This CDR3 has 14 residues. Germline lookup yields CDR1 ENHRY and CDR2 SYGVKD. Deletions cut 10 bases from V and 6 bases from J, with 21 bases between. This CDR3 is CATNTGPRTDGYTF. The CDR3 DNA sequence: TGTGCCACCAACACTGGGCCACGCACCGATGGCTACACCTTC.

The J gene is TRBJ1-2, the V gene TRBV6-5, with 9 bases fitting TRBD1. J was trimmed by 8 bases and V by 2 bases; bases with no gene match: 12. This CDR3 contains 16 residues. CDR1 and CDR2 (germline): MNHEY, SVGAGI. The CDR3: CASSYRPGTGTGGYTF. CDR3 sequence (DNA): TGTGCCAGCAGTTACCGTCCCGGGACAGGGACGGGCGGCTACACCTTC.

This clone has just one count. This chain connects TRBV4-3 to TRBJ2-2; 16 bases map to TRBD2. V shed 3 bases, J shed 7 bases, and the junction held 5 bases outside the gene matches. CDR3 size: 17 residues. Looked up from germline, CDR1 is LGHNA and CDR2 is YSLEER. The CDR3 DNA is TGCGCCAGCAGCCAGGGGACTAGCGGGGGGGCTGGCGGGGAGCTGTTTTTT. This sequence encodes CASSQGTSGGAGGELFF.

J is TRBJ1-4 and V is TRBV16, with TRBD1 identical over 9 bases. Germline V CDR1 and CDR2: KGHSY, FQNENV. The CDR3 has 14 amino acids. V trimming: 4 bases; J trimming: 5 bases; junction bases outside the gene matches: 2. The CDR3 protein is CASSLGQGNEKLFF. For the CDR3, the DNA is TGTGCCAGCAGCCTCGGACAGGGGAATGAAAAACTGTTTTTT.